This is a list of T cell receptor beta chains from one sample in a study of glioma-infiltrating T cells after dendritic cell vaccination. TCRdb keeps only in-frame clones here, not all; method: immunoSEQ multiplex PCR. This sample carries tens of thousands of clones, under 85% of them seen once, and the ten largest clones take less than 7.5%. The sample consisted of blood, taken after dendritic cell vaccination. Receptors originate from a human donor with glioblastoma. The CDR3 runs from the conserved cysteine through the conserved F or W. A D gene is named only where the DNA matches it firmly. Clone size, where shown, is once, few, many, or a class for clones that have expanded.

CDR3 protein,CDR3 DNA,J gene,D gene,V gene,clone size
CASSSGQGGDGYTF,TGTGCCAGCAGCTCGGGACAGGGAGGGGATGGCTACACCTTC,TRBJ1-2,TRBD1,TRBV7-3,NA
CASSPGGVRTEAFF,TGTGCCAGTAGCCCTGGGGGGGTGCGGACTGAAGCTTTCTTT,TRBJ1-1,NA,TRBV19,NA
CASSVGLSNEKLFF,TGTGCCAGCAGTGTGGGGCTCTCGAATGAAAAACTGTTTTTT,TRBJ1-4,NA,TRBV2,NA
CASRETSGGNNEQFF,TGTGCCAGCAGAGAGACTAGCGGGGGAAACAATGAGCAGTTCTTC,TRBJ2-1,TRBD2,TRBV11-3,NA
CASSPGPSNQPQHF,TGTGCCAGCAGTCCAGGCCCTAGCAATCAGCCCCAGCATTTT,TRBJ1-5,NA,TRBV7-2,NA
CASSPPGGSYEQYF,TGTGCCAGCAGTCCCCCCGGGGGGTCATACGAGCAGTACTTC,TRBJ2-7,TRBD2,TRBV6-6,NA
CASSQDDLAGQETQYF,TGTGCCAGCAGCCAAGATGATCTAGCAGGCCAAGAGACCCAGTACTTC,TRBJ2-5,NA,TRBV4-2,few
CASSLVQVADTQYF,TGTGCCAGCAGCTTGGTACAGGTCGCAGATACGCAGTATTTT,TRBJ2-3,NA,TRBV7-2,NA
CASSLDRGHEQYF,TGTGCCAGCAGTCTGGACAGGGGCCACGAGCAGTACTTC,TRBJ2-7,TRBD1,TRBV6-1,NA
CASSDSGQPNTGELFF,TGTGCCAGCAGTGACTCGGGGCAGCCGAACACCGGGGAGCTGTTTTTT,TRBJ2-2,NA,TRBV6-4,NA
CASAIQGYSNQPQHF,TGTGCCAGCGCAATACAGGGTTATAGCAATCAGCCCCAGCATTTT,TRBJ1-5,NA,TRBV5-8,medium-sized
CTSSQDRGSTDTQYF,TGCACCAGCAGCCAAGACCGGGGGAGCACAGATACGCAGTATTTT,TRBJ2-3,NA,TRBV1,NA
CASSLGFRDRDTEAFF,TGTGCCAGCAGCTTGGGGTTCCGGGACAGGGACACTGAAGCTTTCTTT,TRBJ1-1,TRBD1,TRBV5-4,NA
CARTQGVGNTEAFF,TGTGCCAGAACGCAGGGCGTCGGGAACACTGAAGCTTTCTTT,TRBJ1-1,NA,TRBV2,few
CASSLGPGVTNSPLHF,TGCGCCAGCAGCTTGGGGCCAGGGGTTACTAATTCACCCCTCCACTTT,TRBJ1-6,NA,TRBV5-1,NA
CAWSTSPGDAFF,TGTGCCTGGAGTACCTCACCAGGGGACGCTTTCTTT,TRBJ1-1,NA,TRBV30,few
CAWSVGANQPQHF,TGTGCCTGGAGTGTGGGGGCGAATCAGCCCCAGCATTTT,TRBJ1-5,NA,TRBV30,NA
CASSLSPNQPQHF,TGTGCCAGCAGCCTGTCCCCCAATCAGCCCCAGCATTTT,TRBJ1-5,NA,TRBV5-4,NA
CASSLGGTIYEQYF,TGTGCCAGCAGCTTAGGGGGGACTATCTACGAGCAGTACTTC,TRBJ2-7,TRBD2,TRBV7-8,NA
CAWSVKSVTFDGYTF,TGTGCCTGGAGTGTAAAGTCTGTGACATTTGATGGCTACACCTTC,TRBJ1-2,NA,TRBV30,NA
CASSPPRTTTDTQYF,TGTGCCAGCTCACCACCCCGGACTACAACAGATACGCAGTATTTT,TRBJ2-3,NA,TRBV18,NA
CASSYSNLGGETQYF,TGTGCCAGCAGTTACTCGAACCTAGGGGGTGAGACCCAGTACTTC,TRBJ2-5,NA,TRBV6-5,NA
CAISEPSSYNSPLHF,TGTGCCATCAGTGAACCGAGCTCCTATAATTCACCCCTCCACTTT,TRBJ1-6,NA,TRBV10-3,NA
CASKAGGIATQYF,TGTGCCAGCAAGGCGGGGGGAATTGCGACCCAGTACTTC,TRBJ2-5,TRBD2,TRBV6-1,few
CASSNRDRHTQYF,TGTGCCAGCAGTAACCGGGACAGGCATACGCAGTATTTT,TRBJ2-3,TRBD1,TRBV2,NA
CASSLTGYNEQYF,TGTGCCAGCAGCTTGACAGGGTATAACGAGCAGTACTTC,TRBJ2-7,NA,TRBV5-4,NA
CASSLTSGSTDTQYF,TGTGCCAGCAGCCTGACTAGCGGGAGCACAGATACGCAGTATTTT,TRBJ2-3,TRBD2,TRBV4-2,NA
CASSLGQRTDTQYF,TGCGCCAGCAGCTTAGGACAGCGCACAGATACGCAGTATTTT,TRBJ2-3,NA,TRBV5-1,NA
CASNTRGEAGGPGEQYF,TGTGCCAGCAATACGAGGGGGGAGGCGGGGGGGCCGGGTGAGCAGTACTTC,TRBJ2-7,TRBD2,TRBV27,once
CASSQTTGGDTQYF,TGCGCCAGCAGCCAGACCACAGGGGGAGATACGCAGTATTTT,TRBJ2-3,TRBD1,TRBV4-3,NA